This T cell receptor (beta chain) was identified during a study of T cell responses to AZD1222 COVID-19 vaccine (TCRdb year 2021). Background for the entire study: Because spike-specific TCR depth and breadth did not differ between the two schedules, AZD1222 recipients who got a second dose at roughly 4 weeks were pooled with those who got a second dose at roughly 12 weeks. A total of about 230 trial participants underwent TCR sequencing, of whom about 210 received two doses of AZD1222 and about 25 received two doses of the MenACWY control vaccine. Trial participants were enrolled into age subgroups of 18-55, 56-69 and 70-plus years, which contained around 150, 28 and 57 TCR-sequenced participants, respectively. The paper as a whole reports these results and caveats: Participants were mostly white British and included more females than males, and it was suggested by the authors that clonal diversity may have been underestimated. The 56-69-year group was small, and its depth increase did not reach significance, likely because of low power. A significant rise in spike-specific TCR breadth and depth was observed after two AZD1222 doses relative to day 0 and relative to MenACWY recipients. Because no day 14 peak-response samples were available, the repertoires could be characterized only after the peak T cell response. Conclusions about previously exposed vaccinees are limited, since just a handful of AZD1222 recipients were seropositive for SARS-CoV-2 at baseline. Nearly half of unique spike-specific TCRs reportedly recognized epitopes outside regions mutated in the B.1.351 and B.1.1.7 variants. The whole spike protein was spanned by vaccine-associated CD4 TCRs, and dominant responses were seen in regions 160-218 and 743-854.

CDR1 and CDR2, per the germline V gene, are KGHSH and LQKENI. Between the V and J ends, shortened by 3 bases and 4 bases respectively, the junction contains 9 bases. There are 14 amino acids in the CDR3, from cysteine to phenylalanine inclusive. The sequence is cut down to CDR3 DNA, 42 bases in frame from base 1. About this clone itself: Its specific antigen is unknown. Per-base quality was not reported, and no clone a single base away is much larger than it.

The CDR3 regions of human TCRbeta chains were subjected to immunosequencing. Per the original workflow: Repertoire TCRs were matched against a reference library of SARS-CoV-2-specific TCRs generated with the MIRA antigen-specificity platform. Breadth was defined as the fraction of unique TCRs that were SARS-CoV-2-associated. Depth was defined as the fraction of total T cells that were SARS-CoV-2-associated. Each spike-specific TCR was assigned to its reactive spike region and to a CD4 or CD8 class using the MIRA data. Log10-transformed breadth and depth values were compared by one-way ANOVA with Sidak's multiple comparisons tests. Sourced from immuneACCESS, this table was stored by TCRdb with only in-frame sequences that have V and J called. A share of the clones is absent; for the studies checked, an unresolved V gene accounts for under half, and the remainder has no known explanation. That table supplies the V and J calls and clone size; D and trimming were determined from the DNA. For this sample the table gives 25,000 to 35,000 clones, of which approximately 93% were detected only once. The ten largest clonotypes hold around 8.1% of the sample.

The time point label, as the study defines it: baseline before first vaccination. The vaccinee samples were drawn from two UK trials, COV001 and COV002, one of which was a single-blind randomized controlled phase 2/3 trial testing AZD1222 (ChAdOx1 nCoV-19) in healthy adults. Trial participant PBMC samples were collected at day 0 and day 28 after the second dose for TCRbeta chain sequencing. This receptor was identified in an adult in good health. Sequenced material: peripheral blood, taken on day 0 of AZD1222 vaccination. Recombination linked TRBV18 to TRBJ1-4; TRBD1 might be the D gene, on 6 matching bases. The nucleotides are TGTGCCAGCTCACCGCCAGGGGATAATGAAAAACTGTTTTTT. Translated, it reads CASSPPGDNEKLFF.